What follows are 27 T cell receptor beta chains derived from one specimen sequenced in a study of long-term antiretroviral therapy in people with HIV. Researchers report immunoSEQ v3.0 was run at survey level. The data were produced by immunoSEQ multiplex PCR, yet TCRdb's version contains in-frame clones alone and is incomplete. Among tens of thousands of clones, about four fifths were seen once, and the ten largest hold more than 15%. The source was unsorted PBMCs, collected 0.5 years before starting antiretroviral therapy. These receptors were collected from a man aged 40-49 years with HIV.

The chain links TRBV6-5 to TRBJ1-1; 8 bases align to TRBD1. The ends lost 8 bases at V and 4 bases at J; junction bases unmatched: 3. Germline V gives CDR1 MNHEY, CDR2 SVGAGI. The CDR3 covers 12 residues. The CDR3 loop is CASGDRGTEAFF. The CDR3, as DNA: TGTGCCAGCGGCGACAGGGGCACTGAAGCTTTCTTT.

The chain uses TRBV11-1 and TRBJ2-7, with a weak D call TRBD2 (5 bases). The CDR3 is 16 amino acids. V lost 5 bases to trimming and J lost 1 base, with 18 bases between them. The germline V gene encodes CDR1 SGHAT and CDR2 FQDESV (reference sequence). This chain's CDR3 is CASSPRRGQSSYEQYF. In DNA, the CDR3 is TGTGCCAGCAGCCCCAGACGAGGGCAGAGTTCCTACGAGCAGTACTTC.

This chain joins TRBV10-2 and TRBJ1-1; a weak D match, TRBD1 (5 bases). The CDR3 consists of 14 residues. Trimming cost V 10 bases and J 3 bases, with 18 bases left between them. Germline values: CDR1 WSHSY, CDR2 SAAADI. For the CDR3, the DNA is TGCGCCACCCTACCCTCGACAGCGGACACTGAAGCTTTCTTT. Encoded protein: CATLPSTADTEAFF.

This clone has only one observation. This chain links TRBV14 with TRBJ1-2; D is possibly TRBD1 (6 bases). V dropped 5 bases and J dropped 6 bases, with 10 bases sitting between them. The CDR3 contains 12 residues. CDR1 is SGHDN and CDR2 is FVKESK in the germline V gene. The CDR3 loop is CASSSQGNGYTF. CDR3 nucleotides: TGTGCCAGCAGCTCGCAGGGGAATGGCTACACCTTC.

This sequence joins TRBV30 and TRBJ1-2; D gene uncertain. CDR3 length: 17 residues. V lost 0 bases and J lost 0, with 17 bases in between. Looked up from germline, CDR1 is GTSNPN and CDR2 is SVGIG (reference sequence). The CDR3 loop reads CAWSVPRDRRTNYGYTF. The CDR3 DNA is TGTGCCTGGAGTGTACCAAGGGATCGACGGACTAACTATGGCTACACCTTC. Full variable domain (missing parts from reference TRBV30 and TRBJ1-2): SQTIHQWPATLVQPVGSPLSLECTVEGTSNPNLYWYRQAAGRGLQLLFYSVGIGQISSEVPQNLSASRPQDRQFILSSKKLLLSDSGFYLCAWSVPRDRRTNYGYTFGSGTRLTVV.

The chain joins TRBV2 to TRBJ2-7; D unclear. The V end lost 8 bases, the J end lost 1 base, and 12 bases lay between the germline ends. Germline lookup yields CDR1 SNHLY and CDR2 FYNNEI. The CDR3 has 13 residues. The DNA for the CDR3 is TGTGCCAGCTGGGCAGGCCTTTCCTACGAGCAGTACTTC. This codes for CASWAGLSYEQYF.

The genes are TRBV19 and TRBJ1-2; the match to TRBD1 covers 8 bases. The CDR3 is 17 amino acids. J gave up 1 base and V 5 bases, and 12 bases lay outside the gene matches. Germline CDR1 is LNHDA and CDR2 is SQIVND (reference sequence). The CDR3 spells CASSSRQGRLDNYGYTF. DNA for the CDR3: TGTGCCAGTAGTTCGCGACAGGGGCGACTAGATAACTATGGCTACACCTTC.

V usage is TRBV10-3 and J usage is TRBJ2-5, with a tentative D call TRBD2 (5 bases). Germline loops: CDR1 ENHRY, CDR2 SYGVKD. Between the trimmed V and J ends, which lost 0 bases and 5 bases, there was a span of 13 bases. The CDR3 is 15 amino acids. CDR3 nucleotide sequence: TGTGCCATCAGTGAGTCGAGGACTCCCCGGGAGACCCAGTACTTC. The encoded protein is CAISESRTPRETQYF.

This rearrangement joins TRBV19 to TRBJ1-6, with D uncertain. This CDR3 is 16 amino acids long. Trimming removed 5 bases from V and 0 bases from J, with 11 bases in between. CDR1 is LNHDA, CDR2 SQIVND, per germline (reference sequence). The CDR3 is CASSSEANSYNSPLHF. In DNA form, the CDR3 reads TGTGCCAGTAGTTCGGAGGCAAACTCCTATAATTCACCCCTCCACTTT.

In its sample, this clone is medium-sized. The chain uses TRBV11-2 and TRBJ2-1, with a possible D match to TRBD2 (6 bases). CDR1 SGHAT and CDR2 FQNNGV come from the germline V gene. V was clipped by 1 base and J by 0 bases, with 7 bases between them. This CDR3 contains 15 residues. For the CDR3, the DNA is TGTGCCAGCAGCTTAGCGGGAGACTCCTACAATGAGCAGTTCTTC. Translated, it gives CASSLAGDSYNEQFF.

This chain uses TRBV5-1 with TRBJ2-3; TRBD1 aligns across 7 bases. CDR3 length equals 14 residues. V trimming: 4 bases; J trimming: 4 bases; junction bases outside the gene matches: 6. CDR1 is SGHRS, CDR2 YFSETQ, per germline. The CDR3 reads CASSKTGDPDTQYF. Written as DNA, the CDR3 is TGCGCCAGCAGCAAAACAGGGGACCCAGATACGCAGTATTTT.

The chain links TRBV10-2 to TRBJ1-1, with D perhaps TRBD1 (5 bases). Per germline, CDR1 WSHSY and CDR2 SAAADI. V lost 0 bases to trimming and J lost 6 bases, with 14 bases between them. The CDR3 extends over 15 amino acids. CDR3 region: CASSESISRGAEAFF. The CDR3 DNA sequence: TGCGCCAGCAGTGAGTCGATTAGTAGGGGCGCTGAAGCTTTCTTT.

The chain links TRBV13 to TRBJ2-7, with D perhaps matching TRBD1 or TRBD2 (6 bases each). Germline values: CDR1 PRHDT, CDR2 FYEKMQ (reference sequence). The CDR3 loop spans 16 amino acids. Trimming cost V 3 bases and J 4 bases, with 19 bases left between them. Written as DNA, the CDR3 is TGTGCCAGCAGCTTTAGATGGGGGGCTAAGGGATACGAGCAGTACTTC. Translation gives CASSFRWGAKGYEQYF.

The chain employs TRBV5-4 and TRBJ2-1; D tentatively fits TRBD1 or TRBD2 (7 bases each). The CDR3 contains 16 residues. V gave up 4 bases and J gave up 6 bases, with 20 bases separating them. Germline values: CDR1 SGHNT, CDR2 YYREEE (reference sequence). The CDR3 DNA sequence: TGTGCCAGCAGCCCCGCCCGGCAGGGGGGGCCCAATGAGCAGTTCTTC. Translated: CASSPARQGGPNEQFF.

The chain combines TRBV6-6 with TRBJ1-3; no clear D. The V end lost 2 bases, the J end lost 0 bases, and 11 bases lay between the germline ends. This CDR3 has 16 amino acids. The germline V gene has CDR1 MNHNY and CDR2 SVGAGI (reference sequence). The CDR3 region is CASSYTPQSSGNTIYF. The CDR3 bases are TGTGCCAGCAGTTACACCCCGCAGAGCTCTGGAAACACCATATATTTT.

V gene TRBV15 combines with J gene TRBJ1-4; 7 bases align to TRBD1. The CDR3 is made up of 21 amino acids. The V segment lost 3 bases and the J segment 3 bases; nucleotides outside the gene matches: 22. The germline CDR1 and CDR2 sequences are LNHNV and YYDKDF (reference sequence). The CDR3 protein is CATSSEAHRETGASSNEKLFF. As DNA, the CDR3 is TGTGCCACCAGCAGCGAGGCCCACCGGGAAACAGGGGCTAGTTCTAATGAAAAACTGTTTTTT.

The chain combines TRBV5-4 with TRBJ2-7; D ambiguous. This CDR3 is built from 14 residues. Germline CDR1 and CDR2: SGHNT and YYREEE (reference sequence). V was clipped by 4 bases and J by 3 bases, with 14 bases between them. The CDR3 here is CASSSGQDSYEQYF. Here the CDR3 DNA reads TGTGCCAGCAGCAGTGGGCAGGATAGCTACGAGCAGTACTTC.

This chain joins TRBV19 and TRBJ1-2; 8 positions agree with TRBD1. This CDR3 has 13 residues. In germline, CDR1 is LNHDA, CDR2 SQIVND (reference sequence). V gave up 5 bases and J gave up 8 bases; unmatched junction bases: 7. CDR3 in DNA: TGTGCCAGTAGTCTCTCACAGGGGGTAGGCTACACCTTC. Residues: CASSLSQGVGYTF.

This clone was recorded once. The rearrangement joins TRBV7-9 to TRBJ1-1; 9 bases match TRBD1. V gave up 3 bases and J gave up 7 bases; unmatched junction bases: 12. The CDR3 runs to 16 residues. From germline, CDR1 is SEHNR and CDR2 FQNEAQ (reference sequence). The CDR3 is CASSLSISTGGGEAFF. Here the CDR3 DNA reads TGTGCCAGCAGCTTGAGCATTTCTACAGGGGGCGGTGAAGCTTTCTTT.

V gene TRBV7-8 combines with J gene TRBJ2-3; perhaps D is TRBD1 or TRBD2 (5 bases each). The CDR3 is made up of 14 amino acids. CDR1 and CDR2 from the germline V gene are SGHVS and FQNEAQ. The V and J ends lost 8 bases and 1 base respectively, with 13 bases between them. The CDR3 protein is CASLLVGGTDTQYF. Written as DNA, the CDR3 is TGTGCCAGCTTGCTCGTGGGGGGCACAGATACGCAGTATTTT.

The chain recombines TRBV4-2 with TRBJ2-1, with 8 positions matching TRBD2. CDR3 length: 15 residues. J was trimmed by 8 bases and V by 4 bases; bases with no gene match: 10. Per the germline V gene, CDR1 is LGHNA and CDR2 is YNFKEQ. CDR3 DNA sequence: TGTGCCAGCAGCCCCCACCGGGGGGGGCAGGATGAGCAGTTCTTC. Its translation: CASSPHRGGQDEQFF.

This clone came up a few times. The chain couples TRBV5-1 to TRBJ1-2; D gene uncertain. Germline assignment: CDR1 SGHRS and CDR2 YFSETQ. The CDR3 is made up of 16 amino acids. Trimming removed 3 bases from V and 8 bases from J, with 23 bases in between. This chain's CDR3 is CASSSESDPTRGGYTF. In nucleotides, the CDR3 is TGCGCCAGCAGCTCTGAGTCGGATCCGACTCGAGGGGGCTACACCTTC.

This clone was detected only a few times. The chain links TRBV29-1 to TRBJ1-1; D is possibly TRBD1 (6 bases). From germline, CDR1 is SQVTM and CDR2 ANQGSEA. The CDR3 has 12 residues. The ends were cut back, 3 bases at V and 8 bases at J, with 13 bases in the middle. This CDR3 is CSVDEQGEEAFF. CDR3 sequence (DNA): TGCAGCGTTGACGAACAGGGAGAGGAAGCTTTCTTT. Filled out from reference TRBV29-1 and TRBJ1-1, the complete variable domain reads SAVISQKPSRDICQRGTSLTIQCQVDSQVTMMFWYRQQPGQSLTLIATANQGSEATYESGFVIDKFPISRPNLTFSTLTVSNMSPEDSSIYLCSVDEQGEEAFFGQGTRLTVV.

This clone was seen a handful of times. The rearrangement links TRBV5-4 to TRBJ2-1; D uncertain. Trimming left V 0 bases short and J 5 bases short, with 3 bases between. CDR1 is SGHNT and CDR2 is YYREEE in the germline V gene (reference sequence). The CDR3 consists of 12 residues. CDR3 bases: TGTGCCAGCAGCTTGGCCGACAATGAGCAGTTCTTC. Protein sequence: CASSLADNEQFF.

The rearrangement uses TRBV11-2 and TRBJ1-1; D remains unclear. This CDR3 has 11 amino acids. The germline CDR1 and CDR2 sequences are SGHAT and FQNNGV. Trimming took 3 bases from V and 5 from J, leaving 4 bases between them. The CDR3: CASSFGTEAFF. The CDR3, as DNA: TGTGCCAGCAGCTTTGGGACTGAAGCTTTCTTT. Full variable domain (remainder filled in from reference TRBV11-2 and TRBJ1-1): EAGVAQSPRYKIIEKRQSVAFWCNPISGHATLYWYQQILGQGPKLLIQFQNNGVVDDSQLPKDRFSAERLKGVDSTLKIQPAKLEDSAVYLCASSFGTEAFFGQGTRLTVV.

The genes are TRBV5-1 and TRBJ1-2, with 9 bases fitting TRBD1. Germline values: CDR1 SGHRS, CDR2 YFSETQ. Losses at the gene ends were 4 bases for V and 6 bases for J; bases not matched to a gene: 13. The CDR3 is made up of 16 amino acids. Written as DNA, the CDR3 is TGCGCCAGCAGCCCCAGACCCCGAGACAGGGGGGATGGCTACACCTTC. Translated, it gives CASSPRPRDRGDGYTF.

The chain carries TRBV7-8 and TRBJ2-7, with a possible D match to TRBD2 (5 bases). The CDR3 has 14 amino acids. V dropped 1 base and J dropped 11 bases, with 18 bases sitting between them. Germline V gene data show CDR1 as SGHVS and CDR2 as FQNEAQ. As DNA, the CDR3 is TGTGCCAGCAGCTTAGGTGGAGAGGGATCGAAGGAGTACTTC. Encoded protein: CASSLGGEGSKEYF.